The entry below describes one TCR beta chain. The antigen is undetermined. The CDR3 has 14 residues. In germline, CDR1 is SNHLY, CDR2 FYNNEI. The V and J ends lost 8 bases and 4 bases, in that order; junction bases with no gene match: 7. Primers used in a second PCR of roughly 6 to 12 cycles were a sample-barcoded 5' primer and a J-beta primer mix. Per-sample output comprised a minimum of 2.5 million paired-end reads containing CDR3. TCRdb itself ran the 5' RACE reads through MiXCR, one entry per CDR3 protein. Of 1.2 million to 1.5 million distinct CDR3 sequences listed, 42% are singletons. The data belong to a study of blood T cells in healthy people across ages. Study findings and constraints: It was held that the diversity estimates obtained from one million T cells were underestimates. Naive T cell percentage strongly correlated with TCR beta diversity.

The source material was blood. This chain connects TRBV2 to TRBJ2-3, with 9 nucleotides matching TRBD2. The receptor's source is a woman aged 18-29 years in good health. This CDR3 is CASLAGEGADTQYF. The DNA of the CDR3 is TGTGCCAGCTTAGCGGGAGAGGGCGCAGATACGCAGTATTTT.